This entry concerns a single TCR beta chain. Generated by immunoSEQ multiplex PCR, the TCRdb table keeps only in-frame clones and is missing some. This table has about 36,000 clones, about 70% appearing once. This sample is drawn from a study of OX40 agonist ivuxolimab in advanced cancers. Study context: The treatment was a fully human IgG2 OX40 agonist, ivuxolimab. Three patients, one with hepatocellular carcinoma and two with cutaneous melanoma, responded partially.

The TCR sequence derives from an adult with an advanced solid tumor such as melanoma, head and neck, liver or kidney cancer. The sample consisted of CD4+ or CD8+ T cells sorted from blood, taken in a trial of the OX40 agonist ivuxolimab.

The CDR3 here is CASSIGTRGYNEQFF. Here the CDR3 DNA reads TGTGCCAGCAGTATCGGGACACGGGGCTACAATGAGCAGTTCTTC. The rearrangement links TRBV27 to TRBJ2-1; a weak D match, TRBD1 (6 bases). Germline V lookup: CDR1 MNHEY, CDR2 SMNVEV (reference sequence). Between the trimmed V and J ends, which lost 5 bases and 3 bases, there was a span of 14 bases. The CDR3 totals 15 residues.